This T cell receptor (beta chain) comes out of a study of response to subunit inactivated influenza vaccine. Study outcomes and limitations: The authors offered the suggestion that each seasonal influenza vaccination recruits few new T cells.

MiXCR, applied by TCRdb to the RT-PCR reads, yields one record per CDR3 protein. The sample contains around 850,000 distinct CDR3 sequences, around a sixth of which appear only once. Germline CDR1 SGHRS, CDR2 YFSETQ. Trimming removed 4 bases from V and 0 bases from J; junction bases left unmatched: 7. The CDR3 spans 15 residues. As for this clonotype: Its target is unknown.

This specimen consisted of PBMCs from blood, obtained 5 to 6 days after vaccination. This sequence originates from a man between 50 and 59 years old who received an inactivated influenza vaccine. The chain combines TRBV5-1 with TRBJ2-7; the match to TRBD1 covers 7 bases. Here the CDR3 DNA reads TGCGCCAGCAGCAAAGGACAGGTTCCCTCCTACGAGCAGTACTTC. Residues: CASSKGQVPSYEQYF. Full variable domain (outside the CDR3, taken from reference TRBV5-1 and TRBJ2-7): KAGVTQTPRYLIKTRGQQVTLSCSPISGHRSVSWYQQTPGQGLQFLFEYFSETQRNKGNFPGRFSGRQFSNSRSEMNVSTLELGDSALYLCASSKGQVPSYEQYFGPGTRLTVT.